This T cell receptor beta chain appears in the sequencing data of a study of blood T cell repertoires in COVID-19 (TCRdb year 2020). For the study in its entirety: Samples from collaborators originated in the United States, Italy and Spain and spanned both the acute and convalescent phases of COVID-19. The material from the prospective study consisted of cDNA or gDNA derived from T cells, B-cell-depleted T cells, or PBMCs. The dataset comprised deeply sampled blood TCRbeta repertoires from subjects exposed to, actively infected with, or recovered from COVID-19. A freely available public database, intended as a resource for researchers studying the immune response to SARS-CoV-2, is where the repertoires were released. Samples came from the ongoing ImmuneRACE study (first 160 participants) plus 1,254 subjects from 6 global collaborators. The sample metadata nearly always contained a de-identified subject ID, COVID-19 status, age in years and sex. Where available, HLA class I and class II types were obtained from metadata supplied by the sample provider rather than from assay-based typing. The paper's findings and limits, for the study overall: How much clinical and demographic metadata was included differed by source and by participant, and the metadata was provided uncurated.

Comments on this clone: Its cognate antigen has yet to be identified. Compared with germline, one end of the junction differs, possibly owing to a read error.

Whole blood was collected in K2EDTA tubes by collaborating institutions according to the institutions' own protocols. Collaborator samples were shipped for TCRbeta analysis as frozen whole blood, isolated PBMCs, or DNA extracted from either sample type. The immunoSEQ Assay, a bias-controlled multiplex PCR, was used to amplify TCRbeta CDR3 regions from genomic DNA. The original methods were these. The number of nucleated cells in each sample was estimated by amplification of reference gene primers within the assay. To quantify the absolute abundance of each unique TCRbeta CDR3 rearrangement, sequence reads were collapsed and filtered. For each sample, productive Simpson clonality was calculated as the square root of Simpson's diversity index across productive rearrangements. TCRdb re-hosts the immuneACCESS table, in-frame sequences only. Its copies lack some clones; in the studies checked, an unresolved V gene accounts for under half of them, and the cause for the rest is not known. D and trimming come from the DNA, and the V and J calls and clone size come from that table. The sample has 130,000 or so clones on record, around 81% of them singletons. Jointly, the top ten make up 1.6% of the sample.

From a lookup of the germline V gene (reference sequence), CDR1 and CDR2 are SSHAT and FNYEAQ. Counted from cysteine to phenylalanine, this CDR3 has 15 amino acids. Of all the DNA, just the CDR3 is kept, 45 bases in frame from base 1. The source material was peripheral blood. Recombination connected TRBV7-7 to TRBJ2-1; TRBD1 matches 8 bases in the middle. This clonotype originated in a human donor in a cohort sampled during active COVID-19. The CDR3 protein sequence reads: CASSYGQGGNNEQFF. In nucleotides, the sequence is TGTGCTAGCAGCTATGGACAGGGCGGAAACAATGAGCAGTTCTTC. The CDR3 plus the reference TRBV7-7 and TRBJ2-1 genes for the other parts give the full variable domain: GAGVSQSPRYKVTKRGQDVTLRCDPISSHATLYWYQQALGQGPEFLTYFNYEAQPDKSGLPSDRFSAERPEGSISTLTIQRTEQRDSAMYRCASSYGQGGNNEQFFGPGTRLTVL.